This T cell receptor (beta chain) comes out of a study of sequential checkpoint blockade in melanoma. Looking at the study overall: Both treatment sequences were followed by maintenance nivolumab.

Treatment here: randomized to nivolumab then ipilimumab (arm A) or the reverse (arm B). Patients had received no earlier DNA-damaging chemotherapy. Sorted cells were live CD3+CD8+, lacking CD19 and CD56, from PBMCs. The CDR3 covers 15 residues. The V and J ends lost 5 bases and 3 bases, in that order; junction bases with no gene match: 9. Germline-derived CDR1 and CDR2 are MDHEN and SYDVKM. The protocol was immunoSEQ multiplex PCR, while the TCRdb copy is restricted to in-frame clones and leaves out a portion. The sample includes tens of thousands of clones, approximately 90% of them seen just once. This clonotype was obtained from a human donor with melanoma. Source: CD8+ T cells sorted from blood (inferred from file names), taken from a patient given nivolumab and ipilimumab in sequence. V and J are TRBV28 and TRBJ2-5; 7 positions match TRBD2. Written as DNA, the CDR3 is TGTGCCAGCAGTCCTAGGGGAGGGTTCGAAGAGACCCAGTACTTC. Amino acid sequence: CASSPRGGFEETQYF.